The 18 T cell receptor beta chains presented below share a single source sample, sequenced in a study of OX40 agonist ivuxolimab in advanced cancers. Clones were sequenced by immunoSEQ multiplex PCR, and TCRdb holds only the in-frame ones, with some missing. The sample holds 80,000 or so clones, approximately 95% seen once. This sample comprised CD4+ or CD8+ T cells sorted from blood, obtained in a trial of the OX40 agonist ivuxolimab. The receptors come from an adult with an advanced solid tumor such as melanoma, head and neck, liver or kidney cancer.

The chain joins TRBV2 to TRBJ1-1; 7 bases fit TRBD1. V trimming: 6 bases; J trimming: 1 base; junction bases outside the gene matches: 11. Per germline, CDR1 SNHLY and CDR2 FYNNEI. This CDR3 spans 16 amino acids. This chain's CDR3 is CASSTWTGGTNTEAFF. Here the CDR3 DNA reads TGTGCCAGCAGCACCTGGACAGGAGGTACGAACACTGAAGCTTTCTTT.

This chain links TRBV7-2 with TRBJ2-2; D assignment may be TRBD1 or TRBD2 (5 bases each). The CDR3 has 15 amino acids. Germline V lookup: CDR1 SGHTA, CDR2 FQGNSA. The V end lost 1 base, the J end lost 5 bases, and 11 bases lay between the germline ends. The CDR3 protein is CASSLGGDITGELFF. The CDR3, as DNA: TGTGCCAGCAGCTTAGGAGGGGATATAACCGGGGAGCTGTTTTTT.

The rearrangement links TRBV29-1 to TRBJ1-1; 9 nucleotides align to TRBD1. V trimming: 5 bases; J trimming: 8 bases; junction bases outside the gene matches: 24. CDR1 and CDR2 (germline): SQVTM, ANQGSEA. The CDR3 has 18 residues. CDR3 region: CSVPGAAGTGISGGEAFF. The CDR3 nucleotides are TGCAGCGTTCCGGGGGCTGCCGGGACAGGGATTTCTGGCGGGGAAGCTTTCTTT.

Of note for this clone: Other DNA sequences of this sample code for an identical CDR3. V is TRBV6-4 and J is TRBJ1-4; the match to TRBD1 covers 8 bases. The CDR3 sequence is 16 residues long. The V segment lost 7 bases and the J segment 4 bases; nucleotides outside the gene matches: 11. Germline V gene lookup returns CDR1 MRHNA and CDR2 SNTAGT. The CDR3 here is CASNPPGGHHNEKLFF. In DNA form, the CDR3 reads TGTGCCAGCAATCCCCCAGGGGGCCATCATAATGAAAAACTGTTTTTT.

The chain is built from TRBV6-1 and TRBJ2-5; the match to TRBD2 covers 7 bases. The CDR3 is made up of 14 amino acids. The trim removed 0 bases at V and 3 bases at J, leaving 1 base unmatched. Germline CDR1 MNHNS, CDR2 SASEGT. In DNA form, the CDR3 reads TGTGCCAGCAGTGAAGCGGGAGGGAAAGAGACCCAGTACTTC. It codes for CASSEAGGKETQYF.

The gene calls are TRBV5-6 and TRBJ2-5; TRBD2 matches 8 bases. Germline V gene sequence: CDR1 SGHDT, CDR2 YYEEEE. The CDR3 length is 16 residues. V trimming: 4 bases; J trimming: 1 base; junction bases outside the gene matches: 9. The CDR3 sequence: CASSGTSGLFQETQYF. The CDR3, as DNA: TGTGCCAGCAGCGGAACTAGCGGATTATTCCAAGAGACCCAGTACTTC.

V and J are TRBV6-1 and TRBJ2-1, with 9 bases fitting TRBD2. CDR1 MNHNS and CDR2 SASEGT come from the germline V gene. The CDR3 consists of 16 residues. Trimming removed 0 bases from V and 8 bases from J; junction bases left unmatched: 8. This chain's CDR3 is CASSEASSGVSDEQFF. CDR3 in DNA: TGTGCCAGCAGTGAAGCTTCTAGCGGGGTATCTGATGAGCAGTTCTTC.

This chain joins TRBV19 and TRBJ1-1; TRBD1 aligns across 8 bases. The germline V gene has CDR1 LNHDA and CDR2 SQIVND (reference sequence). V lost 5 bases to trimming and J lost 4 bases; unmatched junction nucleotides: 3. CDR3 length equals 13 residues. The CDR3 loop reads CASSQDRGTEAFF. The CDR3 region has the DNA TGTGCCAGTAGTCAAGACAGGGGCACTGAAGCTTTCTTT. The full variable domain, with the rest looked up from reference TRBV19 and TRBJ1-1, is DGGITQSPKYLFRKEGQNVTLSCEQNLNHDAMYWYRQDPGQGLRLIYYSQIVNDFQKGDIAEGYSVSREKKESFPLTVTSAQKNPTAFYLCASSQDRGTEAFFGQGTRLTVV.

The genes are TRBV29-1 and TRBJ1-1; D call uncertain. Germline loops: CDR1 SQVTM, CDR2 ANQGSEA. This CDR3 is built from 13 residues. The V end was cut by 2 bases, the J end by 5 bases, with 12 bases between. CDR3 protein: CSVERQRGTEAFF. CDR3 DNA: TGCAGCGTTGAACGGCAGCGAGGGACTGAAGCTTTCTTT.

The V gene is TRBV5-1, the J gene TRBJ2-3; 10 bases align to TRBD1. This CDR3 region has 15 residues. Losses at the gene ends were 0 bases for V and 4 bases for J; bases not matched to a gene: 2. Per germline, CDR1 SGHRS and CDR2 YFSETQ. The DNA for the CDR3 is TGCGCCAGCAGCTTGGCTGGGACAGGGGCAGATACGCAGTATTTT. Protein: CASSLAGTGADTQYF.

The V and J genes are TRBV4-3 and TRBJ2-3; 12 bases map to TRBD2. CDR3 length: 19 amino acids. V trimming: 0 bases; J trimming: 4 bases; junction bases outside the gene matches: 11. CDR1 LGHNA and CDR2 YSLEER come from the germline V gene. In DNA, the CDR3 is TGCGCCAGCAGCCAAGAGGGCCGTTGGACTAGCGGGATCTCAGATACGCAGTATTTT. It encodes CASSQEGRWTSGISDTQYF.

The J gene is TRBJ2-2, the V gene TRBV19; the D gene is possibly TRBD2 (6 bases). V was pared by 6 bases and J by 0 bases, with 17 bases between. Germline CDR1 is LNHDA and CDR2 is SQIVND (reference sequence). The CDR3 runs to 17 residues. The DNA of the CDR3 is TGTGCCAGTAGGCGGGACGCTTTTGATGCGAACACCGGGGAGCTGTTTTTT. Translating it yields CASRRDAFDANTGELFF.

The chain combines TRBV5-1 with TRBJ2-2; TRBD1 is a possible D gene (5 bases). The length of the CDR3 is 13 residues. The V gene's germline CDR1 is SGHRS and CDR2 YFSETQ. V was pared by 6 bases and J by 2 bases, with 8 bases between. In DNA form, the CDR3 reads TGCGCCAGCACTCAGGGAAACACCGGGGAGCTGTTTTTT. It encodes CASTQGNTGELFF.

The rearrangement links TRBV11-2 to TRBJ1-2, with no clear D. Trimming pared 6 bases from V and 4 bases from J, leaving 15 bases between. The germline gives CDR1 SGHAT, CDR2 FQNNGV. The CDR3 length is 14 residues. CDR3 sequence: CASSLLVGPYGYTF. The CDR3 coding sequence is TGTGCCAGCAGTTTATTAGTAGGCCCCTATGGCTACACCTTC.

This rearrangement joins TRBV7-3 to TRBJ1-2; TRBD1 matches 9 bases. V trimming: 5 bases; J trimming: 6 bases; junction bases outside the gene matches: 4. CDR3 length: 13 amino acids. Germline V gene lookup returns CDR1 SGHTA and CDR2 FQGTGA. CDR3 region: CASSTGQGDGYTF. CDR3 bases: TGTGCCAGCAGCACGGGACAGGGTGATGGCTACACCTTC.

The chain combines TRBV9 with TRBJ2-5; 7 bases are shared with TRBD1. Germline-derived CDR1 and CDR2 are SGDLS and YYNGEE. V lost 0 bases to trimming and J lost 7 bases; unmatched junction nucleotides: 9. The CDR3 has 15 amino acids. In nucleotides, the CDR3 is TGTGCCAGCAGCGTAGGGGGACAGCTCAGGGGGACCCAGTACTTC. It encodes CASSVGGQLRGTQYF.

This chain joins TRBV7-2 and TRBJ2-2; D uncertain. V was cut by 4 bases and J by 4 bases, with 10 bases left in between. This CDR3 has 14 amino acids. CDR1 is SGHTA, CDR2 FQGNSA, per germline. The CDR3 DNA sequence: TGTGCCAGCAGCTCCTTGGACCGCACCGGGGAGCTGTTTTTT. Protein: CASSSLDRTGELFF.

The genes are TRBV7-9 and TRBJ1-4; D gene uncertain. Germline V lookup: CDR1 SEHNR, CDR2 FQNEAQ (reference sequence). V was cut by 5 bases and J by 5 bases, with 18 bases left in between. This CDR3 comprises 16 residues. CDR3 sequence reads: CASSPFGRSENEKLFF. The DNA of the CDR3 is TGTGCCAGCAGCCCATTCGGACGGAGTGAAAATGAAAAACTGTTTTTT.